These 23 T cell receptor beta chains were sequenced from one sample in a study of T cell repertoires in ileal Crohn's disease. TCRdb keeps only in-frame clones here, not all; method: immunoSEQ multiplex PCR. This repertoire shows 7,300 or so clones, approximately 80% found once; its top ten account for around 8.1%. The specimen sequenced was ileal tissue. The receptors here all came from an adult with Crohn's disease.

V and J are TRBV5-1 and TRBJ2-2; perhaps TRBD1 as D (6 bases). V gave up 5 bases and J gave up 2 bases, with 10 bases separating them. CDR1 and CDR2 (germline): SGHRS, YFSETQ. The CDR3 length is 14 residues. CDR3 DNA sequence: TGCGCCAGCAGGCAGGGGATTAACACCGGGGAGCTGTTTTTT. Protein: CASRQGINTGELFF.

This chain joins TRBV4-2 and TRBJ2-7, with TRBD2 matching 9 bases. The J segment lost 0 bases and the V segment lost 1 base, leaving 7 bases of the junction unmatched. Germline-derived CDR1 and CDR2 are LGHNA and YNFKEQ. This CDR3 comprises 17 residues. CDR3 nucleotide sequence: TGTGCCAGCAGCCAAGTGGTCGCGGGAGGGACCTCCTACGAGCAGTACTTC. Translation: CASSQVVAGGTSYEQYF.

This chain joins TRBV21-1 and TRBJ2-2; TRBD2, the table's D call, was not compared with the DNA. TRBV21-1 counts as a pseudogene. The CDR3 is made up of 15 amino acids. CDR3 sequence (DNA): TGTGCCAGCAGCAAAGGCGGGGCGAACACCGGGGAGCTGTTTTTT. This codes for CASSKGGANTGELFF.

This clone appeared a few times. The chain employs TRBV11-3 and TRBJ2-5; maybe TRBD2 (5 bases). The CDR3 loop spans 14 amino acids. Germline lookup yields CDR1 SGHNT and CDR2 YENEEA. V lost 1 base and J 3 bases, leaving 9 bases between the germline ends. The CDR3 loop is CASSLVRAKETQYF. CDR3 sequence (DNA): TGTGCCAGCAGCTTAGTGCGGGCTAAAGAGACCCAGTACTTC.

This rearrangement joins TRBV9 to TRBJ2-1; D unresolved. CDR1 and CDR2 (germline): SGDLS, YYNGEE. The CDR3 runs to 14 residues. V lost 0 bases, J lost 10 bases, and 14 bases lay in between. DNA of the CDR3: TGTGCCAGCAGCGTAGGGTGGTCGGGTAGCGAGCAGTTCTTC. It is translated as CASSVGWSGSEQFF.

The chain combines TRBV25-1 with TRBJ2-1; 10 bases match TRBD1. The CDR3 contains 14 residues. With 4 bases clipped from V and 7 bases from J, the junction kept 4 bases outside the gene matches. Germline CDR1 and CDR2: MGHDK and SYGVNS. In DNA form, the CDR3 reads TGTGCCAGCAGTGGACAGGACAGGGGGAATGAGCAGTTCTTC. Residues: CASSGQDRGNEQFF.

The chain carries TRBV12-5 and TRBJ2-3, with 7 bases fitting TRBD2. There are 15 residues in the CDR3. Germline lookup yields CDR1 LGHNT and CDR2 FRNRAP. With V trimmed by 4 bases and J by 3 bases, 7 bases remained unmatched. The CDR3 DNA is TGTGCTAGTGGTTCCTTTAGCGGGCCGACAGATACGCAGTATTTT. This gives the protein CASGSFSGPTDTQYF. Filled out from reference TRBV12-5 and TRBJ2-3, the complete variable domain reads DARVTQTPRHKVTEMGQEVTMRCQPILGHNTVFWYRQTMMQGLELLAYFRNRAPLDDSGMPKDRFSAEMPDATLATLKIQPSEPRDSAVYFCASGSFSGPTDTQYFGPGTRLTVL.

In its sample, this clone was seen once. The CDR3: CALSGTLDTDTQYF. CDR3 nucleotides: TGTGCCCTTTCCGGGACTCTTGACACAGATACGCAGTATTTT. The rearrangement uses TRBV10-3 and TRBJ2-3, with TRBD2 as a possible D gene (6 bases). From germline, CDR1 is ENHRY and CDR2 SYGVKD. V lost 11 bases and J lost 2, with 17 bases in between. The CDR3 is 14 amino acids.

The genes are TRBV6-1 and TRBJ1-6; no firm D call. Trimming shortened V by 4 bases and J by 8 bases, and 3 bases separated the two germline ends. CDR3 size: 11 residues. Germline V lookup: CDR1 MNHNS, CDR2 SASEGT. The DNA of the CDR3 is TGTGCCAGCAGTGCCTATTCACCCCTCCACTTT. Protein product: CASSAYSPLHF.

The chain employs TRBV1 and TRBJ2-3; TRBD2, the D gene given by the table, was not confirmed from the DNA. TRBV1 is given as a pseudogene. This CDR3 is built from 19 residues. Written as DNA, the CDR3 is TGCACCAGCAGCCAAGATCAACCCAGACTAGCGGGACCCACAGATACGCAGTATTTT. Protein sequence: CTSSQDQPRLAGPTDTQYF.

The V and J genes are TRBV27 and TRBJ2-2; 10 nucleotides line up with TRBD2. This CDR3 is 16 amino acids long. Germline lookup yields CDR1 MNHEY and CDR2 SMNVEV (reference sequence). V dropped 4 bases and J dropped 4; count of bases not matched to a gene: 6. CDR3 bases: TGTGCCAGCAGTTCCTTAGCGGGAGGTGGCACCGGGGAGCTGTTTTTT. This sequence encodes CASSSLAGGGTGELFF.

The V call is TRBV5-1, the J call TRBJ1-5, with a possible D match to TRBD1 (5 bases). The CDR3 is made up of 15 amino acids. Germline values: CDR1 SGHRS, CDR2 YFSETQ. V gave up 0 bases and J gave up 2 bases, with 9 bases separating them. The CDR3 loop reads CASSLGEGRNQPQHF. The DNA for the CDR3 is TGCGCCAGCAGCTTGGGGGAGGGGCGCAATCAGCCCCAGCATTTT.

V gene TRBV6-5 combines with J gene TRBJ2-2, with 8 bases lining up with TRBD2. This CDR3 region has 16 residues. CDR1 MNHEY and CDR2 SVGAGI come from the germline V gene. V shed 4 bases, J shed 1 base, and the junction held 5 bases outside the gene matches. Here the CDR3 reads CASSSLAGGNTGELFF. The DNA of the CDR3 is TGTGCCAGCAGTTCCCTTGCGGGAGGGAACACCGGGGAGCTGTTTTTT.

The J gene is TRBJ2-5, the V gene TRBV29-1, with D perhaps matching TRBD1 (6 bases). Deletions cut 5 bases from V and 1 base from J, with 11 bases between. The CDR3 consists of 13 residues. The germline CDR1 and CDR2 sequences are SQVTM and ANQGSEA. The CDR3 DNA follows: TGCAGCGTTTCGACAGGCAGCCAAGAGACCCAGTACTTC. Its protein is CSVSTGSQETQYF.

The rearrangement links TRBV7-6 to TRBJ2-7; TRBD2 agrees at 8 bases. V was pared by 1 base and J by 8 bases, with 10 bases of the junction left unmatched. The germline gives CDR1 SGHVS, CDR2 FNYEAQ. This CDR3 has 15 residues. As DNA, the CDR3 is TGTGCCAGCAGCTTAGAAGCCAGCGGGGGTCGGAAGCAGTACTTC. Translated: CASSLEASGGRKQYF. Supplemented by reference TRBV7-6 and TRBJ2-7, the full variable domain reads GAGVSQSPRYKVTKRGQDVALRCDPISGHVSLYWYRQALGQGPEFLTYFNYEAQQDKSGLPNDRFSAERPEGSISTLTIQRTEQRDSAMYRCASSLEASGGRKQYFGPGTRLTVT.

The J gene is TRBJ2-7, the V gene TRBV7-3; TRBD2 aligns across 7 bases. With 2 bases clipped from V and 3 bases from J, the junction kept 1 base outside the gene matches. Germline CDR1 SGHTA, CDR2 FQGTGA. CDR3 length: 13 residues. In nucleotides, the CDR3 is TGTGCCAGCAGCTTATTAGCGGGCTACGAGCAGTACTTC. It specifies CASSLLAGYEQYF.

This rearrangement joins TRBV10-3 to TRBJ1-3, with TRBD1 as a possible D gene (6 bases). CDR1 ENHRY and CDR2 SYGVKD come from the germline V gene. The CDR3 consists of 15 residues. Trimming shortened V by 2 bases and J by 2 bases, and 10 bases separated the two germline ends. The CDR3 reads CAISEGDNTGNTIYF. CDR3 nucleotide sequence: TGTGCCATCAGTGAGGGGGACAACACTGGAAACACCATATATTTT.

The chain carries TRBV6-6 and TRBJ1-5; D is ambiguous. V shed 2 bases and J shed 0 bases, with 11 bases lying between them. CDR1 MNHNY and CDR2 SVGAGI come from the germline V gene (reference sequence). The CDR3 runs 16 residues. Here the CDR3 reads CASSYGLGGSNQPQHF. CDR3 DNA: TGTGCCAGCAGTTACGGACTGGGAGGTAGCAATCAGCCCCAGCATTTT.

The chain carries TRBV18 and TRBJ1-2, with 8 bases matching TRBD1. The J segment lost 3 bases and the V segment lost 4 bases, leaving 7 bases of the junction unmatched. Per germline, CDR1 KGHSH and CDR2 LQKENI. This CDR3 contains 15 residues. Here the CDR3 reads CASSREPRGHYGYTF. The CDR3 DNA is TGTGCCAGCTCACGGGAACCCAGGGGGCACTATGGCTACACCTTC.

The chain is built from TRBV6-4 and TRBJ1-1, with 7 bases fitting TRBD1. CDR1 is MRHNA and CDR2 is SNTAGT in the germline V gene. The CDR3 runs to 14 residues. V lost 6 bases and J lost 1; bases outside the gene matches: 5. CDR3 loop: CASRPGQSNTEAFF. In DNA form, the CDR3 reads TGTGCCAGCAGACCGGGACAGTCGAACACTGAAGCTTTCTTT.

This rearrangement joins TRBV25-1 to TRBJ2-3, with D possibly matching TRBD2 (6 bases). Germline V gene lookup returns CDR1 MGHDK and CDR2 SYGVNS. The length of the CDR3 is 14 residues. The V end lost 5 bases, the J end lost 5 bases, and 14 bases lay between the germline ends. The CDR3 protein is CASSSPSAKDTQYF. For the CDR3, the DNA is TGTGCCAGCAGTTCTCCTAGCGCTAAAGATACGCAGTATTTT. Combining the CDR3 with reference TRBV25-1 and TRBJ2-3 gives the whole variable domain EADIYQTPRYLVIGTGKKITLECSQTMGHDKMYWYQQDPGMELHLIHYSYGVNSTEKGDLSSESTVSRIRTEHFPLTLESARPSHTSQYLCASSSPSAKDTQYFGPGTRLTVL.

The CDR3 protein is CASSFLAASTDTQYF. CDR3 sequence (DNA): TGCGCCAGCAGCTTTCTAGCGGCTAGCACAGATACGCAGTATTTT. The genes are TRBV5-1 and TRBJ2-3; 7 nucleotides agree with TRBD2. The CDR3 consists of 15 residues. After removal of 2 bases from V and 0 bases from J, the junction contained 3 bases not matched to a gene. Germline CDR1 and CDR2: SGHRS and YFSETQ.

The rearrangement joins TRBV7-9 to TRBJ1-1; D is uncertain. Looked up from germline, CDR1 is SEHNR and CDR2 is FQNEAQ (reference sequence). V lost 6 bases to trimming and J lost 9 bases, with 17 bases between them. There are 13 residues in the CDR3. The CDR3 bases are TGTGCCAGCAGTTTGACTGAGACGGGGAAAGCTTTCTTT. Translated: CASSLTETGKAFF.